Given below is one T cell receptor beta chain in context. The CDR3 length is 15 residues. Trimming removed 5 bases at V and 3 bases at J, with 14 bases between. The data were taken from a study of T-cell memory formation after mild COVID-19. Study context: In these data, TCR clusters were largely donor specific.

5'RACE primed at constant segments yielded TCR alpha and TCR beta cDNA libraries bearing sample barcodes and UMIs. TCRdb used MiXCR to reprocess the 5' RACE reads, holding one entry per CDR3 protein. The sample has more than 250,000 distinct CDR3 sequences; over 15% are singletons. The TCR originated in a man between 18 and 29 years old who had mild COVID-19 (a few samples of this study predate the infection). Cell type and time point are not known. The sequenced sample was PBMCs or a T cell subset sorted from them (not recorded which). The chain is built from TRBV12-3 or TRBV12-4 and TRBJ2-1; perhaps TRBD2 as D (7 bases). The CDR3 bases are TGTGCCAGCAGTCCCCCCGGGGGGCTCTACAATGAGCAGTTCTTC. Its translation is CASSPPGGLYNEQFF.